Each of the 22 T cell receptor beta chains below was sequenced from the same sample in a study of blood T cell repertoires in COVID-19. Repertoires were generated with immunoSEQ multiplex PCR, while TCRdb's copy carries only in-frame clones and drops some. This sample has approximately 170,000 clones, with approximately 86% found just once. Material for sequencing was peripheral blood. All receptors derive from a man in his sixties who had recovered from COVID-19.

The J gene is TRBJ2-7, the V gene TRBV24-1; weak D call: TRBD1 (6 bases). CDR1 is KGHDR and CDR2 is SFDVKD in the germline V gene. V lost 3 bases, J lost 6 bases, and 32 bases lay in between. The CDR3 extends over 20 amino acids. DNA of the CDR3: TGTGCCACCAGTGATCCCGACAGGAGACGTGACGGACAACTCCTACCCGAGCAGTACTTC. This translates into CATSDPDRRRDGQLLPEQYF.

Only one count was recorded for this clone. The CDR3, as DNA: TGTGCCAGCAGTGAAATAGGACAGGGGGCAACTAGAGAGCAGTTCTTC. This translates into CASSEIGQGATREQFF. The chain couples TRBV6-1 to TRBJ2-1; TRBD1 matches 11 bases. V lost 2 bases, J lost 10 bases, and 10 bases stayed unmatched. Germline V gene data show CDR1 as MNHNS and CDR2 as SASEGT. The CDR3 covers 16 residues.

This rearrangement joins TRBV19 to TRBJ2-2, with 8 bases fitting TRBD1. The CDR3 runs 16 residues. The germline gives CDR1 LNHDA, CDR2 SQIVND (reference sequence). Losses at the gene ends were 7 bases for V and 4 bases for J; bases not matched to a gene: 11. CDR3 protein: CASTSGSTGGTGELFF. CDR3 nucleotides: TGTGCCAGTACGAGTGGATCTACAGGGGGCACCGGGGAGCTGTTTTTT.

This clone has a handful of counts. The rearrangement uses TRBV7-9 and TRBJ2-7; TRBD2 might be the D (5 bases). CDR3 size: 17 residues. Germline V gene data show CDR1 as SEHNR and CDR2 as FQNEAQ (reference sequence). Between the trimmed V and J ends, which lost 5 bases and 7 bases, there was a span of 27 bases. The CDR3 reads CASSPPVRAGLGEEQYF. CDR3 coding DNA: TGTGCCAGCAGCCCGCCCGTGAGGGCAGGACTGGGCGAAGAGCAGTACTTC.

The rearrangement links TRBV9 to TRBJ1-1; the D is unclear. CDR1 is SGDLS, CDR2 YYNGEE, per germline. This CDR3 has 14 residues. V dropped 3 bases and J dropped 3 bases, with 12 bases sitting between them. As DNA, the CDR3 is TGTGCCAGCAGCGCCACCGGGTCCCACACTGAAGCTTTCTTT. The encoded protein is CASSATGSHTEAFF.

The chain carries TRBV6-5 and TRBJ2-3; weak D call: TRBD2 (6 bases). This CDR3 contains 13 residues. Germline V CDR1 and CDR2: MNHEY, SVGAGI. V was shortened by 6 bases and J by 6 bases, with 13 bases between the two germline ends. In DNA, the CDR3 is TGTGCCAGCAGGGGGACTTGGGAGGATACGCAGTATTTT. It is translated as CASRGTWEDTQYF.

The chain links TRBV24-1 to TRBJ2-3; 9 bases map to TRBD2. Trimming took 0 bases from V and 6 from J; bases not matched to a gene: 3. Germline lookup yields CDR1 KGHDR and CDR2 SFDVKD. CDR3 size: 15 residues. The CDR3 DNA sequence: TGTGCCACCAGTGATTTGAGGCGGGGGGGGGATACGCAGTATTTT. Its protein is CATSDLRRGGDTQYF.

DNA of the CDR3: TGTGCCAGCAGCTTACGAGGGCCCGGATTCAATGAGCAGTTCTTC. This codes for CASSLRGPGFNEQFF. This rearrangement joins TRBV11-3 to TRBJ2-1; TRBD2 might be the D (5 bases). CDR1 is SGHNT and CDR2 is YENEEA in the germline V gene. The CDR3 is made up of 15 amino acids. Trimming left V 2 bases short and J 6 bases short, with 14 bases between.

The chain links TRBV27 to TRBJ2-5, with D possibly being TRBD1 (5 bases). The V end was cut by 9 bases, the J end by 5 bases, with 10 bases between. Per germline, CDR1 MNHEY and CDR2 SMNVEV (reference sequence). The CDR3 spans 11 residues. CDR3 protein: CASRGWETQYF. CDR3 coding DNA: TGTGCCAGTAGGGGTTGGGAGACCCAGTACTTC.

The chain employs TRBV5-1 and TRBJ2-5; 8 bases fit TRBD2. Germline assignment: CDR1 SGHRS and CDR2 YFSETQ. This CDR3 comprises 17 residues. The V segment lost 4 bases and the J segment 0 bases; nucleotides outside the gene matches: 11. Here the CDR3 reads CASSPGPAGENQETQYF. The CDR3 DNA reads TGCGCCAGCAGCCCCGGCCCAGCGGGGGAAAACCAAGAGACCCAGTACTTC. Full variable domain (outside the CDR3, taken from reference TRBV5-1 and TRBJ2-5): KAGVTQTPRYLIKTRGQQVTLSCSPISGHRSVSWYQQTPGQGLQFLFEYFSETQRNKGNFPGRFSGRQFSNSRSEMNVSTLELGDSALYLCASSPGPAGENQETQYFGPGTRLLVL.

In this sample, this clone turned up a few times. The chain recombines TRBV7-8 with TRBJ1-1; a weak D match, TRBD1 (5 bases). In germline, CDR1 is SGHVS, CDR2 FQNEAQ. V was clipped by 5 bases and J by 2 bases, with 9 bases between them. This CDR3 comprises 13 residues. The CDR3 spells CASSRDSNTEAFF. CDR3 in DNA: TGTGCCAGCAGCCGCGACAGCAACACTGAAGCTTTCTTT.

The rearrangement joins TRBV19 to TRBJ2-3; possibly TRBD2 for D (5 bases). Trimming pared 7 bases from V and 1 base from J, leaving 15 bases between. The CDR3 covers 15 residues. Germline-derived CDR1 and CDR2 are LNHDA and SQIVND (reference sequence). The CDR3 is CASKRAEGGTDTQYF. Written as DNA, the CDR3 is TGTGCCAGTAAGAGGGCCGAGGGAGGCACAGATACGCAGTATTTT.

The chain has TRBV9 and TRBJ1-2, with D hard to call. The V end was cut by 0 bases, the J end by 8 bases, with 11 bases between. This CDR3 has 13 amino acids. Germline CDR1 reads SGDLS; CDR2 reads YYNGEE. CDR3 residues: CASSVGALKGYTF. In DNA form, the CDR3 reads TGTGCCAGCAGCGTAGGGGCGCTTAAAGGCTACACCTTC. Drawing the rest from reference TRBV9 and TRBJ1-2, the complete variable domain is DSGVTQTPKHLITATGQRVTLRCSPRSGDLSVYWYQQSLDQGLQFLIQYYNGEERAKGNILERFSAQQFPDLHSELNLSSLELGDSALYFCASSVGALKGYTFGSGTRLTVV.

The rearrangement links TRBV9 to TRBJ2-1, with 9 bases lining up with TRBD2. Per germline, CDR1 SGDLS and CDR2 YYNGEE. The CDR3 loop spans 15 amino acids. Trimming at V came to 3 bases and at J to 7 bases, leaving 8 bases not matched to a gene. The CDR3 loop reads CASSDGTSIGNEQFF. DNA for the CDR3: TGTGCCAGCAGCGATGGGACTAGCATCGGGAATGAGCAGTTCTTC.

V is TRBV7-9 and J is TRBJ2-7; 7 nucleotides align to TRBD1. Germline-derived CDR1 and CDR2 are SEHNR and FQNEAQ (reference sequence). This CDR3 comprises 17 residues. V dropped 5 bases and J dropped 1; count of bases not matched to a gene: 14. CDR3 sequence reads: CASSVSLQQGSSYEQYF. CDR3 sequence (DNA): TGTGCCAGCAGCGTTAGCTTACAACAGGGGTCATCCTACGAGCAGTACTTC.

The chain has TRBV5-1 and TRBJ2-7; 10 positions match TRBD1. The CDR3 contains 15 residues. The trim removed 2 bases at V and 5 bases at J, leaving 7 bases unmatched. Germline values: CDR1 SGHRS, CDR2 YFSETQ. CDR3 DNA sequence: TGCGCCAGCAGCTTAGTTGGGACAGGGGTCGACGAGCAGTACTTC. This gives the protein CASSLVGTGVDEQYF.

The V and J genes are TRBV12-5 and TRBJ1-1; the match to TRBD1 covers 7 bases. Germline assignment: CDR1 LGHNT and CDR2 FRNRAP. Unmatched junction bases numbered 8, after V lost 6 bases and J lost 10 bases. The CDR3 is 12 residues long. The CDR3 reads CASGFDRAGAFF. CDR3 sequence (DNA): TGTGCTAGTGGCTTCGACAGGGCGGGAGCTTTCTTT.

J is TRBJ2-7 and V is TRBV12-5; a possible D gene is TRBD2 (6 bases). The CDR3 consists of 15 residues. The V and J ends lost 2 bases and 0 bases respectively, with 11 bases between them. CDR1 is LGHNT, CDR2 FRNRAP, per germline. CDR3 in amino acids: CASGLPFGSSYEQYF. The CDR3 DNA sequence: TGTGCTAGTGGTTTGCCCTTCGGGAGCTCCTACGAGCAGTACTTC.

This clone appeared a single time. The V and J genes are TRBV4-1 and TRBJ1-2, with 7 positions matching TRBD1. The CDR3 extends over 20 amino acids. The V gene end was trimmed by 3 bases and the J gene end by 4 bases; junction bases not matched to a gene: 23. CDR1 and CDR2 (germline): MGHRA, YSYEKL. The CDR3, as DNA: TGCGCCAGCAGCCAGCGGACAGGATTAACACTTTTACGATTAGCCTATGGCTACACCTTC. Protein sequence: CASSQRTGLTLLRLAYGYTF.

The J gene is TRBJ2-7, the V gene TRBV7-3; TRBD1 agrees at 7 bases. J lost 3 bases, V lost 6 bases, and 11 bases had no gene match. The CDR3 covers 15 residues. Per germline, CDR1 SGHTA and CDR2 FQGTGA. The chain's CDR3 is CASSIGTVPFYEQYF. The CDR3 DNA is TGTGCCAGCAGTATAGGGACAGTGCCTTTCTACGAGCAGTACTTC. Supplemented by reference TRBV7-3 and TRBJ2-7, the full variable domain reads GAGVSQTPSNKVTEKGKYVELRCDPISGHTALYWYRQSLGQGPEFLIYFQGTGAADDSGLPNDRFFAVRPEGSVSTLKIQRTERGDSAVYLCASSIGTVPFYEQYFGPGTRLTVT.

A few counts support this clone. CDR3 region: CASSPLNGGPGDRYGYTF. DNA of the CDR3: TGTGCCAGCTCACCGCTTAACGGCGGGCCAGGGGACCGATATGGCTACACCTTC. The chain joins TRBV18 to TRBJ1-2; D is perhaps TRBD1 (6 bases). Germline assignment: CDR1 KGHSH and CDR2 LQKENI. Between the trimmed V and J ends, which lost 3 bases and 5 bases, there was a span of 25 bases. The CDR3 totals 18 residues.

The V call is TRBV2, the J call TRBJ2-5, with D possibly being TRBD1 (8 bases). The length of the CDR3 is 14 residues. CDR1 SNHLY and CDR2 FYNNEI come from the germline V gene. Trimming removed 8 bases from V and 2 bases from J, with 15 bases in between. The CDR3 bases are TGTGCCAGCTCCGACAGGGGAGGGCAAGAGACCCAGTACTTC. Translation gives CASSDRGGQETQYF.